What follows describes a single T cell receptor beta chain. Enrollees, about 18 to 89 years old, lived in about two dozen US areas. Shortly before study entry, within 2 weeks, exposed participants had met a COVID-19 case. The source of the sample is a study of blood T cell repertoires in COVID-19. In the study overall: T cells, B-cell-depleted T cells, or PBMCs provided the cDNA or gDNA that served as material.

Authors' processing steps: Counts of nucleated cells, estimated from reference gene primer amplification, were obtained. The assay was immunoSEQ multiplex PCR, and TCRdb's table has in-frame clones only and misses some. The V and J calls and the clone size are those of that table, but D and trimming were determined from the DNA. Of roughly 400,000 clones in the sample, roughly 84% were seen once. CDR3 length equals 15 residues. Germline V CDR1 and CDR2: MGHDK, SYGVNS. V lost 6 bases and J lost 10; bases outside the gene matches: 10. Sequencing used PBMCs or T cells enriched from blood (not recorded which). The origin of this receptor is a woman aged 18 to 35 who had been exposed to COVID-19. This chain joins TRBV25-1 and TRBJ1-6; 9 bases align to TRBD1. CDR3 coding DNA: TGTGCCAGCAGGCCTGCCGGGACAGGGCCATCACCCCTCCACTTT. As protein: CASRPAGTGPSPLHF.